The source of this TCR beta chain is a study of cytomegalovirus exposure and HLA in healthy donors. Study-wide points: Over 150 TCR beta chains were listed as cytomegalovirus-associated.

TCRdb's copy holds only in-frame clones and misses some; the assay was immunoSEQ multiplex PCR. The table records fewer than 150,000 clones, approximately 91% of them present only once. Worth noting for this clone: Its specificity is not known.

The donors were members of the validation cohort, which comprised roughly 130 subjects and was separate from the first cohort of 600 to 800 subjects. The germline gives CDR1 SGHRS, CDR2 YFSETQ. The CDR3 runs to 14 residues. V lost 0 bases, J lost 1 base, and 4 bases lay in between. Input material: PBMCs. This chain uses TRBV5-1 with TRBJ1-4; no clear D gene. This sequence was found in a man between 18 and 29 years old in good health and CMV-seropositive. The CDR3 here is CASSLALTNEKLFF. CDR3 nucleotide sequence: TGCGCCAGCAGCTTGGCCCTAACTAATGAAAAACTGTTTTTT. The variable domain in full, completed from reference TRBV5-1 and TRBJ1-4, reads KAGVTQTPRYLIKTRGQQVTLSCSPISGHRSVSWYQQTPGQGLQFLFEYFSETQRNKGNFPGRFSGRQFSNSRSEMNVSTLELGDSALYLCASSLALTNEKLFFGSGTQLSVL.